The 28 T cell receptor beta chains listed next were all sequenced from one sample in a study of OX40 agonist ivuxolimab in advanced cancers. Clones were sequenced by immunoSEQ multiplex PCR, and TCRdb holds only the in-frame ones, with some missing. Among 98,000 or so clones listed, roughly 94% were seen once. The material sequenced was CD4+ or CD8+ T cells sorted from blood, taken in a trial of the OX40 agonist ivuxolimab. The receptor source for this set is an adult with an advanced solid tumor such as melanoma, head and neck, liver or kidney cancer.

This sequence joins TRBV6-1 and TRBJ2-2; maybe TRBD1 (6 bases). CDR1 and CDR2 from the germline V gene are MNHNS and SASEGT. V was trimmed by 2 bases and J by 5 bases, leaving 6 bases between them. CDR3 size: 13 residues. The DNA of the CDR3 is TGTGCCAGCAGTGAAACAGGGACCGGGGAGCTGTTTTTT. Protein: CASSETGTGELFF.

The rearrangement joins TRBV19 to TRBJ2-3; D might be TRBD2 (5 bases). The length of the CDR3 is 14 residues. Per the germline V gene, CDR1 is LNHDA and CDR2 is SQIVND (reference sequence). Trimming took 8 bases from V and 4 from J, leaving 16 bases between them. In DNA, the CDR3 is TGTGCCAGTTCTAGGGAGCCTTTCCCAGATACGCAGTATTTT. It specifies CASSREPFPDTQYF.

The chain combines TRBV27 with TRBJ2-7; TRBD1 agrees at 11 bases. Germline CDR1 is MNHEY and CDR2 is SMNVEV (reference sequence). The CDR3 extends over 14 amino acids. V lost 6 bases and J lost 7; bases outside the gene matches: 8. CDR3 DNA sequence: TGTGCCAGCAGCTCCGGACAGGGGGCGGGTGAGCAGTACTTC. As protein: CASSSGQGAGEQYF.

In regard to this clone: In the same sample, other DNA sequences code for this CDR3. The chain has TRBV7-2 and TRBJ2-2; D is uncertain. The V gene's germline CDR1 is SGHTA and CDR2 FQGNSA. V was cut by 2 bases and J by 5 bases, with 6 bases left in between. This CDR3 region has 13 residues. CDR3 nucleotide sequence: TGTGCCAGCAGCTTAAGAGTAACCGGGGAGCTGTTTTTT. This gives the protein CASSLRVTGELFF. The whole variable domain, filled in from reference TRBV7-2 and TRBJ2-2, reads GAGVSQSPSNKVTEKGKDVELRCDPISGHTALYWYRQSLGQGLEFLIYFQGNSAPDKSGLPSDRFSAERTGGSVSTLTIQRTQQEDSAVYLCASSLRVTGELFFGEGSRLTVL.

This chain connects TRBV4-3 to TRBJ2-7; D is unresolved. With 1 base removed from V and 3 bases from J, the gap between germline ends came to 10 bases. The CDR3 length is 14 residues. The germline V gene encodes CDR1 LGHNA and CDR2 YSLEER. CDR3 in DNA: TGCGCCAGCAGCCAAGGGGCGCGGTTCTACGAGCAGTACTTC. Translated, it gives CASSQGARFYEQYF.

This sequence joins TRBV6-5 and TRBJ1-4, with D perhaps TRBD1 (6 bases). The CDR3 loop spans 13 amino acids. V was pared by 6 bases and J by 12 bases, with 17 bases between. Germline CDR1 MNHEY, CDR2 SVGAGI. CDR3 residues: CASRRKGGRELFF. CDR3 coding DNA: TGTGCCAGCAGGAGAAAGGGGGGAAGGGAACTGTTTTTT.

The chain carries TRBV2 and TRBJ2-7, with D tentatively TRBD1 (6 bases). There are 14 residues in the CDR3. Per the germline V gene, CDR1 is SNHLY and CDR2 is FYNNEI. V was cut by 5 bases and J by 6 bases, with 17 bases left in between. The CDR3 nucleotides are TGTGCCAGCAGTTCGAGGGGACATTCGGCCGAGCAGTACTTC. This codes for CASSSRGHSAEQYF.

The V gene is TRBV7-3, the J gene TRBJ2-7, with D perhaps TRBD2 (6 bases). The CDR3 length is 15 residues. The germline V and J ends were trimmed by 3 bases and 2 bases, with 14 bases remaining between them. From germline, CDR1 is SGHTA and CDR2 FQGTGA. This CDR3 is CASSFAGTDPYEQYF. The CDR3 nucleotides read TGTGCCAGCAGCTTTGCCGGGACTGATCCCTACGAGCAGTACTTC.

This chain connects TRBV5-1 to TRBJ2-1, with D perhaps TRBD1 (5 bases). V lost 1 base and J 8 bases, leaving 13 bases between the germline ends. The CDR3 covers 14 residues. Germline lookup yields CDR1 SGHRS and CDR2 YFSETQ. The CDR3: CASSLLALGDEQFF. The CDR3, as DNA: TGCGCCAGCAGCTTGCTCGCCTTAGGGGATGAGCAGTTCTTC.

This chain connects TRBV7-9 to TRBJ2-5, with a weak D call TRBD1 (6 bases). This CDR3 has 14 amino acids. The germline CDR1 and CDR2 sequences are SEHNR and FQNEAQ (reference sequence). The V end was cut by 11 bases, the J end by 5 bases, with 21 bases between. For the CDR3, the DNA is TGTGCCTCCAGCTTGGTTGGGGGCGAGGAGACCCAGTACTTC. It encodes CASSLVGGEETQYF.

The CDR3 DNA follows: TGTGCCAGCAGTTACGGGACTAGCGGGAGGGGGGAGCAGTTCTTC. This codes for CASSYGTSGRGEQFF. The V gene is TRBV6-5, the J gene TRBJ2-1, with 16 bases lining up with TRBD2. CDR1 is MNHEY, CDR2 SVGAGI, per germline. V lost 2 bases and J lost 10; bases outside the gene matches: 2. The CDR3 spans 15 residues.

This CDR3 is CASSEVGGTIKTQYF. CDR3 DNA sequence: TGTGCCAGCAGTGAAGTGGGGGGGACCATCAAGACCCAGTACTTC. This chain uses TRBV6-1 with TRBJ2-5; 7 bases align to TRBD2. V dropped 1 base and J dropped 6; count of bases not matched to a gene: 8. There are 15 residues in the CDR3. Germline V gives CDR1 MNHNS, CDR2 SASEGT.

The chain links TRBV27 to TRBJ2-7; a possible D gene is TRBD1 (6 bases). Trimming shortened V by 3 bases and J by 5 bases, and 11 bases separated the two germline ends. This CDR3 is built from 13 residues. The germline gives CDR1 MNHEY, CDR2 SMNVEV (reference sequence). CDR3 sequence (DNA): TGTGCCAGCAGTTTGGGACATGCCCACGAGCAGTACTTC. This gives the protein CASSLGHAHEQYF.

This rearrangement joins TRBV5-5 to TRBJ2-7; 7 nucleotides line up with TRBD1. The CDR3 is 15 residues long. V was clipped by 4 bases and J by 6 bases; unmatched bases: 13. Germline-derived CDR1 and CDR2 are SGHKS and YYEKEE (reference sequence). Here the CDR3 DNA reads TGTGCCAGCAGCGAAATAGGGGGCCCCCGCTCCGAGCAGTACTTC. Its translation is CASSEIGGPRSEQYF.

The chain links TRBV9 to TRBJ2-5; 14 positions match TRBD2. The CDR3 has 16 amino acids. From germline, CDR1 is SGDLS and CDR2 YYNGEE. J lost 5 bases, V lost 3 bases, and 6 bases had no gene match. Written as DNA, the CDR3 is TGTGCCAGCAGCGGACTAGCGGGGGGGCCTGGGGAGACCCAGTACTTC. Amino acids: CASSGLAGGPGETQYF.

This clone has only one observation. As DNA, the CDR3 is TGTGCCAGCAGTGCGGACAGGGCGTATAATTCACCCCTCCACTTT. Amino acid sequence: CASSADRAYNSPLHF. J is TRBJ1-6 and V is TRBV6-6, with 8 positions matching TRBD1. Germline V gene data show CDR1 as MNHNY and CDR2 as SVGAGI (reference sequence). V lost 5 bases, J lost 4 bases, and 4 bases stayed unmatched. This CDR3 contains 15 residues.

The rearrangement links TRBV6-6 to TRBJ2-7; no clear D gene. CDR1 MNHNY and CDR2 SVGAGI come from the germline V gene (reference sequence). V shed 6 bases and J shed 0 bases, with 12 bases lying between them. The CDR3 runs 14 residues. The CDR3 here is CASRPPGSSYEQYF. The CDR3 DNA is TGTGCCAGCAGACCCCCTGGTAGCTCCTACGAGCAGTACTTC.

This chain joins TRBV7-2 and TRBJ1-6; no clear D. The CDR3 consists of 14 residues. From germline, CDR1 is SGHTA and CDR2 FQGNSA. V dropped 3 bases and J dropped 7 bases, with 10 bases sitting between them. The CDR3 DNA sequence: TGTGCCAGCAGCTTGGATCTAGGGAATTCACCCCTCCACTTT. Residues: CASSLDLGNSPLHF.

This chain links TRBV6-1 with TRBJ1-2; D unresolved. The V and J ends lost 5 bases and 4 bases respectively, with 14 bases between them. Germline values: CDR1 MNHNS, CDR2 SASEGT. CDR3 length: 14 residues. The CDR3 loop reads CASSFRRGSYGYTF. The CDR3 nucleotides read TGTGCCAGCAGTTTCCGTCGAGGAAGCTATGGCTACACCTTC.

Notes on this clone: The sample has other DNA sequences that encode this CDR3 too. The V and J genes are TRBV18 and TRBJ1-4; no definite D call. The CDR3 loop spans 15 amino acids. Germline loops: CDR1 KGHSH, CDR2 LQKENI. V lost 3 bases and J lost 4, with 12 bases in between. For the CDR3, the DNA is TGTGCCAGCTCACCTCGTACGGGAGATAATGAAAAACTGTTTTTT. This sequence encodes CASSPRTGDNEKLFF.

This chain links TRBV19 with TRBJ1-2, with D perhaps matching TRBD1 (5 bases). Germline V lookup: CDR1 LNHDA, CDR2 SQIVND (reference sequence). The CDR3 spans 14 residues. Trimming left V 6 bases short and J 0 bases short, with 11 bases between. The CDR3 loop reads CASRKGQTNYGYTF. Written as DNA, the CDR3 is TGTGCCAGTAGAAAGGGGCAGACTAACTATGGCTACACCTTC.

This chain connects TRBV19 to TRBJ1-3; a weak D match, TRBD1 (5 bases). There are 18 residues in the CDR3. V lost 3 bases and J lost 0, with 18 bases in between. Germline V gene sequence: CDR1 LNHDA, CDR2 SQIVND (reference sequence). CDR3 nucleotides: TGTGCCAGTAGTATTGTCTTGGCAGACAGACACTCTGGAAACACCATATATTTT. This translates into CASSIVLADRHSGNTIYF.

This clone was counted once. The chain uses TRBV5-1 and TRBJ2-7, with 9 bases lining up with TRBD1. The J segment lost 2 bases and the V segment lost 3 bases, leaving 6 bases of the junction unmatched. Germline V gives CDR1 SGHRS, CDR2 YFSETQ. There are 15 residues in the CDR3. In DNA form, the CDR3 reads TGCGCCAGCAGCTCGGACAGGGGTCCCACCTACGAGCAGTACTTC. As protein: CASSSDRGPTYEQYF.

V and J are TRBV4-2 and TRBJ2-7, with 8 bases aligning to TRBD2. The V and J ends lost 5 bases and 7 bases, in that order; junction bases with no gene match: 7. This CDR3 is built from 13 residues. Per germline, CDR1 LGHNA and CDR2 YNFKEQ. The CDR3 loop reads CASSWGLVEEQYF. The DNA for the CDR3 is TGTGCCAGCAGCTGGGGACTAGTTGAGGAGCAGTACTTC.

This chain's CDR3 is CSVFLGQGPYEQYF. The CDR3 nucleotides are TGCAGCGTTTTTCTTGGGCAGGGCCCCTACGAGCAGTACTTC. The chain uses TRBV29-1 and TRBJ2-5; maybe TRBD1 (5 bases). The tail of the sequence fits TRBJ2-7 better, so the J call may be wrong. Germline V gene data show CDR1 as SQVTM and CDR2 as ANQGSEA. The CDR3 spans 14 residues.

This chain connects TRBV15 to TRBJ2-2; weak D call: TRBD2 (5 bases). The germline gives CDR1 LNHNV, CDR2 YYDKDF (reference sequence). Trimming stripped 1 base from V and 4 bases from J, with 7 bases between. The CDR3 runs 14 residues. CDR3 DNA: TGTGCCACCAGCAGAGGTGGGAGCACCGGGGAGCTGTTTTTT. It codes for CATSRGGSTGELFF.

The table lists this clone with a few counts. The chain has TRBV4-3 and TRBJ1-1; D is undetermined. Between the trimmed V and J ends, which lost 0 bases and 10 bases, there was a span of 12 bases. Germline CDR1 LGHNA, CDR2 YSLEER. The CDR3 sequence is 13 residues long. The chain's CDR3 is CASSQDGAYAAFF. The CDR3 bases are TGCGCCAGCAGCCAAGATGGCGCCTACGCAGCTTTCTTT.

This clone showed up just once. The chain joins TRBV19 to TRBJ2-1, with 10 bases identical to TRBD2. Germline loops: CDR1 LNHDA, CDR2 SQIVND (reference sequence). V gave up 4 bases and J gave up 0 bases; unmatched junction bases: 0. The length of the CDR3 is 15 residues. The CDR3 protein is CASSRTSGSYNEQFF. CDR3 coding DNA: TGTGCCAGTAGTAGGACTAGCGGCTCCTACAATGAGCAGTTCTTC. Filled out from reference TRBV19 and TRBJ2-1, the complete variable domain reads DGGITQSPKYLFRKEGQNVTLSCEQNLNHDAMYWYRQDPGQGLRLIYYSQIVNDFQKGDIAEGYSVSREKKESFPLTVTSAQKNPTAFYLCASSRTSGSYNEQFFGPGTRLTVL.